This T cell receptor beta chain stems from a study of T cell changes during pregnancy in multiple sclerosis. Using immunoSEQ multiplex PCR, the repertoire was profiled, and TCRdb retains in-frame clones only, with some absent. The sample lists more than 65,000 clones, about 90% occurring once. The CDR3 loop spans 13 amino acids. V was pared by 3 bases and J by 5 bases, with 10 bases between. Germline CDR1 and CDR2: SGHVS and FNYEAQ. The TCR was taken from a female donor with multiple sclerosis, enrolled in a pregnancy study. The rearrangement uses TRBV7-6 and TRBJ2-5; D not certain. The sample was peripheral blood, taken in the first trimester of pregnancy. CDR3: CASSFSNVETQYF. CDR3 nucleotides: TGTGCCAGCAGCTTCTCTAACGTGGAGACCCAGTACTTC.